A single sample gave rise to the 29 T cell receptor beta chains below, sequenced in a study of long-term antiretroviral therapy in people with HIV. It was version v3.0 of the immunoSEQ assay that was run at survey level. Method: immunoSEQ multiplex PCR; TCRdb's copy keeps in-frame clones and lacks some. The sample carries some 20,000 clones, around 78% recorded once. Sequencing was performed on unsorted PBMCs, taken 2.2 years after starting antiretroviral therapy. The origin of the receptors is a man aged 50 to 60 with HIV.

This rearrangement joins TRBV19 to TRBJ2-7; 11 positions agree with TRBD1. J gave up 3 bases and V 4 bases, and 5 bases lay outside the gene matches. The CDR3 is 15 residues long. The V gene's germline CDR1 is LNHDA and CDR2 SQIVND (reference sequence). For the CDR3, the DNA is TGTGCCAGTAGTAGAAGGACAGGGGGCGGCTACGAGCAGTACTTC. Amino acid sequence: CASSRRTGGGYEQYF. Variable domain in full (rest from reference TRBV19 and TRBJ2-7): DGGITQSPKYLFRKEGQNVTLSCEQNLNHDAMYWYRQDPGQGLRLIYYSQIVNDFQKGDIAEGYSVSREKKESFPLTVTSAQKNPTAFYLCASSRRTGGGYEQYFGPGTRLTVT.

The chain combines TRBV1 with TRBJ1-5; TRBD1 is the table's D call, not checked against the DNA. TRBV1 is a listed pseudogene. This CDR3 region has 16 residues. CDR3 in DNA: TGCACCAGCAGCCATCTAGGGGGACAGGGTCATCAGCCCCAGCATTTT. It encodes CTSSHLGGQGHQPQHF.

The chain couples TRBV27 to TRBJ2-1; perhaps TRBD2 as D (6 bases). From germline, CDR1 is MNHEY and CDR2 SMNVEV (reference sequence). The CDR3 runs to 20 residues. Trimming took off 6 bases at V and 9 bases at J, with 36 bases between the two ends. Here the CDR3 reads CASRATNLREGTPSRFEQFF. CDR3 nucleotides: TGTGCCAGCAGGGCCACCAACCTGAGGGAAGGGACTCCCTCAAGATTTGAGCAGTTCTTC.

This chain uses TRBV4-1 with TRBJ2-7; 10 nucleotides agree with TRBD2. In germline, CDR1 is MGHRA, CDR2 YSYEKL. The CDR3 spans 15 residues. Trimming at V came to 3 bases and at J to 3 bases, leaving 5 bases not matched to a gene. DNA for the CDR3: TGCGCCAGCAGCCACACTAGCGGGGACTACTACGAGCAGTACTTC. Amino acid sequence: CASSHTSGDYYEQYF.

This clone was detected a few times. The chain uses TRBV2 and TRBJ1-2; 12 nucleotides line up with TRBD1. Germline V CDR1 and CDR2: SNHLY, FYNNEI. This CDR3 contains 14 residues. V was pared by 6 bases and J by 8 bases, with 7 bases of the junction left unmatched. In DNA, the CDR3 is TGTGCCAGCAGGCGGGACAGGGGGCGCGGCGGCTACACCTTC. Amino acid sequence: CASRRDRGRGGYTF.

The chain employs TRBV29-1 and TRBJ2-2, with 9 bases lining up with TRBD2. Per germline, CDR1 SQVTM and CDR2 ANQGSEA. This CDR3 contains 15 residues. V trimming: 3 bases; J trimming: 0 bases; junction bases outside the gene matches: 2. CDR3 nucleotides: TGCAGCGTTGAGGCTAGCGGGGCGAACACCGGGGAGCTGTTTTTT. Translation: CSVEASGANTGELFF.

This clone was observed a few times. The V call is TRBV4-3, the J call TRBJ2-5; unclear D gene. The V gene's germline CDR1 is LGHNA and CDR2 YSLEER. Trimming stripped 0 bases from V and 4 bases from J, with 9 bases between. The CDR3 extends over 14 amino acids. The CDR3 DNA is TGCGCCAGCAGCCAAGATGCCATAAGAGAGACCCAGTACTTC. Translated: CASSQDAIRETQYF.

This clone has just a few counts. The CDR3 DNA reads TGTGCCAGTAGTATACTCGGACAGGTGGCTGGCTACACCTTC. It codes for CASSILGQVAGYTF. The chain joins TRBV19 to TRBJ1-2; TRBD1 aligns across 7 bases. Germline CDR1 is LNHDA and CDR2 is SQIVND (reference sequence). The V segment lost 2 bases and the J segment 7 bases; nucleotides outside the gene matches: 7. This CDR3 has 14 amino acids.

V is TRBV6-1 and J is TRBJ1-2; maybe TRBD1 (5 bases). The CDR3 extends over 13 amino acids. The germline V gene has CDR1 MNHNS and CDR2 SASEGT. Trimming took 8 bases from V and 4 from J, leaving 14 bases between them. The chain's CDR3 is CASRDGNPYGYTF. CDR3 in DNA: TGTGCCAGCCGGGACGGAAACCCCTATGGCTACACCTTC.

This clone was picked up one time. CDR3 region: CASSHWDSLLNYGYTF. The DNA of the CDR3 is TGTGCCAGCAGCCATTGGGACAGCCTACTCAACTATGGCTACACCTTC. The chain couples TRBV6-6 to TRBJ1-2; TRBD1 matches 7 bases. The CDR3 sequence is 16 residues long. V gave up 6 bases and J gave up 2 bases; unmatched junction bases: 12. Germline CDR1 MNHNY, CDR2 SVGAGI (reference sequence).

V and J are TRBV5-4 and TRBJ2-1, with 8 bases that match TRBD2. The V and J ends lost 6 bases and 7 bases, in that order; junction bases with no gene match: 12. The CDR3 runs 15 residues. Looked up from germline, CDR1 is SGHNT and CDR2 is YYREEE (reference sequence). CDR3 residues: CASTAAGGGGNEQFF. The CDR3 DNA follows: TGTGCCAGCACCGCCGCCGGGGGCGGGGGGAATGAGCAGTTCTTC.

This clone turned up a few times. This CDR3 reads CSVNRGYEQYF. Written as DNA, the CDR3 is TGCAGCGTCAACAGGGGGTACGAGCAGTACTTC. V and J are TRBV29-1 and TRBJ2-7; 8 bases map to TRBD1. The CDR3 is 11 residues long. From germline, CDR1 is SQVTM and CDR2 ANQGSEA. V was pared by 6 bases and J by 4 bases, with 2 bases of the junction left unmatched.

This clone occurred once. J is TRBJ1-6 and V is TRBV6-4; D might be TRBD1 (6 bases). The CDR3 contains 19 residues. Germline values: CDR1 MRHNA, CDR2 SNTAGT. Trimming took 4 bases from V and 8 from J, leaving 27 bases between them. The CDR3 protein is CASSVAPGGGHLLDSPLHF. The CDR3 DNA reads TGTGCCAGCAGTGTAGCGCCTGGTGGGGGGCACCTGCTAGATTCACCCCTCCACTTT.

CDR3 sequence: CATSRDGGTFVYEQYF. CDR3 DNA: TGTGCCACCAGCAGAGATGGCGGAACTTTCGTCTACGAGCAGTACTTC. The chain couples TRBV15 to TRBJ2-7; D is unresolved. CDR3 length: 16 residues. V was shortened by 0 bases and J by 3 bases, with 15 bases between the two germline ends. Germline CDR1 and CDR2: LNHNV and YYDKDF (reference sequence).

A few counts support this clone. The V and J genes are TRBV7-9 and TRBJ2-5, with 8 bases fitting TRBD2. The CDR3 covers 17 residues. The junction had 15 bases not matched to a gene; V was cut back by 5 bases and J by 4 bases. Germline assignment: CDR1 SEHNR and CDR2 FQNEAQ (reference sequence). The CDR3 sequence: CASSPGRIAGIGETQYF. In DNA form, the CDR3 reads TGTGCCAGCAGCCCAGGACGAATAGCGGGAATAGGAGAGACCCAGTACTTC.

The chain carries TRBV5-6 and TRBJ1-6, with TRBD1 matching 8 bases. The CDR3 loop spans 16 amino acids. Unmatched junction bases numbered 5, after V lost 0 bases and J lost 6 bases. Germline V gene lookup returns CDR1 SGHDT and CDR2 YYEEEE. The CDR3 spells CASSLAGDRGNSPLHF. The CDR3 DNA reads TGTGCCAGCAGCTTGGCCGGTGACAGGGGTAATTCACCCCTCCACTTT.

This clone was observed a single time. The gene calls are TRBV5-1 and TRBJ2-2, with D uncertain. Trimming removed 0 bases at V and 4 bases at J, with 22 bases between. Germline values: CDR1 SGHRS, CDR2 YFSETQ. The CDR3 is 19 residues long. This CDR3 is CASSLAQRGVELPTGELFF. The CDR3 nucleotides read TGCGCCAGCAGCTTGGCCCAAAGAGGAGTAGAGTTACCCACCGGGGAGCTGTTTTTT.

The V gene is TRBV14, the J gene TRBJ2-5; unclear D gene. V was clipped by 1 base and J by 6 bases, with 6 bases between them. Germline V gene sequence: CDR1 SGHDN, CDR2 FVKESK. The CDR3 contains 12 residues. CDR3 protein: CASSQVAQTQYF. DNA for the CDR3: TGTGCCAGCAGCCAAGTCGCTCAGACCCAGTACTTC.

The chain carries TRBV18 and TRBJ2-6; tentative D call: TRBD2 (6 bases). The ends were cut back, 3 bases at V and 2 bases at J, with 14 bases in the middle. The CDR3 is made up of 17 amino acids. Looked up from germline, CDR1 is KGHSH and CDR2 is LQKENI. In DNA form, the CDR3 reads TGTGCCAGCTCACCCGTAGGAGGGTTCCCTGGGGCCAACGTCCTGACTTTC. Its translation: CASSPVGGFPGANVLTF.

This rearrangement joins TRBV7-9 to TRBJ1-2, with a weak D call TRBD1 (5 bases). The CDR3 covers 14 residues. V lost 5 bases to trimming and J lost 6 bases, with 16 bases between them. CDR1 is SEHNR and CDR2 is FQNEAQ in the germline V gene (reference sequence). CDR3 loop: CASSPPLFRDGYTF. The CDR3 coding sequence is TGTGCCAGCAGCCCCCCCCTCTTCAGGGATGGCTACACCTTC.

This clone was seen a few times. The chain links TRBV6-6 to TRBJ1-5, with TRBD1 identical over 7 bases. In germline, CDR1 is MNHNY, CDR2 SVGAGI (reference sequence). V dropped 5 bases and J dropped 0; count of bases not matched to a gene: 4. The CDR3 length is 15 residues. CDR3 bases: TGTGCCAGCAGTGGGACAGACTTTAGCAATCAGCCCCAGCATTTT. Protein sequence: CASSGTDFSNQPQHF.

The gene calls are TRBV27 and TRBJ1-1; D uncertain. The CDR3 consists of 16 residues. In germline, CDR1 is MNHEY, CDR2 SMNVEV (reference sequence). V lost 7 bases to trimming and J lost 0 bases, with 18 bases between them. CDR3 loop: CASIAPEEVMNTEAFF. The CDR3, as DNA: TGTGCCAGCATAGCCCCAGAGGAAGTCATGAACACTGAAGCTTTCTTT.

In DNA form, the CDR3 reads TGTGCCAGCAGCTTGGGACAGGGATCCGGGGAGCTGTTTTTT. It translates to CASSLGQGSGELFF. V usage is TRBV11-3 and J usage is TRBJ2-2, with 9 bases aligning to TRBD1. From germline, CDR1 is SGHNT and CDR2 YENEEA. The CDR3 loop spans 14 amino acids. V shed 3 bases, J shed 6 bases, and the junction held 2 bases outside the gene matches.

This clone was detected a few times. The V call is TRBV25-1, the J call TRBJ2-7; possibly TRBD2 for D (5 bases). The CDR3 is 13 residues long. With 3 bases removed from V and 5 bases from J, the gap between germline ends came to 11 bases. Germline V lookup: CDR1 MGHDK, CDR2 SYGVNS. The CDR3: CASSDSGYHEQYF. The DNA for the CDR3 is TGTGCCAGCAGTGACAGCGGTTATCACGAGCAGTACTTC.

J is TRBJ1-2 and V is TRBV4-2, with 7 positions matching TRBD1. There are 13 residues in the CDR3. V shed 3 bases and J 8 bases; nucleotides not matched to a gene: 6. The V gene's germline CDR1 is LGHNA and CDR2 YNFKEQ. The CDR3 spells CASSQGDSAGYTF. In nucleotides, the CDR3 is TGTGCCAGCAGCCAGGGGGACAGCGCGGGCTACACCTTC.

The chain carries TRBV2 and TRBJ2-7, with D possibly TRBD2 on 5 matching bases. The germline CDR1 and CDR2 sequences are SNHLY and FYNNEI. This CDR3 contains 14 residues. The V gene lost 2 bases and the J gene lost 0 bases, with 8 bases spanning the gap. CDR3 loop: CASSELDSSYEQYF. The CDR3 DNA sequence: TGTGCCAGCAGTGAACTGGACTCCTCCTACGAGCAGTACTTC.

The rearrangement uses TRBV30 and TRBJ1-1; TRBD1 matches 8 bases. CDR1 and CDR2 (germline): GTSNPN, SVGIG (reference sequence). CDR3 length: 11 residues. V was clipped by 2 bases and J by 10 bases; unmatched bases: 3. This CDR3 reads CAWSMGTGAFF. In DNA, the CDR3 is TGTGCCTGGAGTATGGGGACAGGAGCTTTCTTT.

The CDR3 reads CASSPRYSGQETQYF. The CDR3 nucleotides read TGTGCCAGCAGCCCCCGGTACAGCGGCCAAGAGACCCAGTACTTC. The gene calls are TRBV7-2 and TRBJ2-5; D may be TRBD2 (5 bases). The CDR3 runs to 15 residues. V gave up 5 bases and J gave up 1 base, with 14 bases separating them. CDR1 is SGHTA and CDR2 is FQGNSA in the germline V gene.

The chain joins TRBV5-6 to TRBJ2-5; possibly TRBD1 for D (6 bases). The germline CDR1 and CDR2 sequences are SGHDT and YYEEEE. V was trimmed by 3 bases and J by 1 base, leaving 10 bases between them. The CDR3 covers 14 residues. In DNA, the CDR3 is TGTGCCAGCAGCTCCTACAGGGTCCAAGAGACCCAGTACTTC. It specifies CASSSYRVQETQYF.